These 2 T cell receptor beta chains came from one sample sequenced in a study of shared clonotypes between healthy human individuals. Profiled with immunoSEQ multiplex PCR; TCRdb holds only in-frame clones, not every one. The sample contains about a million clones, around 77% of which appear only once. The sample was memory CD4+ T cells from PBMCs. Indicated subset: CD45RA-negative fraction. These receptors came from a man younger than 35 in good health. Some clones in this sample may be carry-over from other donors' samples.

The V and J genes are TRBV7-2 and TRBJ1-2; 8 bases agree with TRBD1. CDR3 length: 14 amino acids. The V and J ends lost 2 bases and 7 bases, in that order; junction bases with no gene match: 6. Germline lookup yields CDR1 SGHTA and CDR2 FQGNSA. CDR3 nucleotide sequence: TGTGCCAGCAGCTTACTCCAGGGGGCGAGTGGCTACACCTTC. Translated: CASSLLQGASGYTF.

The chain recombines TRBV27 with TRBJ2-2; 10 bases match TRBD2. Germline V lookup: CDR1 MNHEY, CDR2 SMNVEV (reference sequence). The CDR3 totals 20 residues. V gave up 2 bases and J gave up 4 bases; unmatched junction bases: 16. CDR3 sequence: CASSLGLLAGLNRGTGELFF. As DNA, the CDR3 is TGTGCCAGCAGTTTAGGGCTACTAGCGGGACTCAACAGAGGCACCGGGGAGCTGTTTTTT.